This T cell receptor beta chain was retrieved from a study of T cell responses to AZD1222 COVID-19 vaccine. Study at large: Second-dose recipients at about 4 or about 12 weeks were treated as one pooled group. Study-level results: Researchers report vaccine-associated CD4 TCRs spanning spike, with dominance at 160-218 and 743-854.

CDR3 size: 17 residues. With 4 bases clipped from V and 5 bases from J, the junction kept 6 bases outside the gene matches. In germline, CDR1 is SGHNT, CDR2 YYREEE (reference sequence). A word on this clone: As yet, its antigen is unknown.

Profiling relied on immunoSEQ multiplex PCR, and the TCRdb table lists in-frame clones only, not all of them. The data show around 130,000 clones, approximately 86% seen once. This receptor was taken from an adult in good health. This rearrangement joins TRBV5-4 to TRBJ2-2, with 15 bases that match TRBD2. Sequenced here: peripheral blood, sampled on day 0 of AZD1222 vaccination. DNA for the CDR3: TGTGCCAGCAGCCGGACTAGCGGGGGGGCGCGGACCGGGGAGCTGTTTTTT. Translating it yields CASSRTSGGARTGELFF.